This T cell receptor beta chain was captured in a study of read filtering for tumor transcriptome and immune sequencing. Study-wide background: Among patients, 17 to 20 were male and about 15 female, aged about 47 to 80 (mean about 69). Study-wide results and caveats: IR-seq captured clonotypes deeper and more reliably than RNA-seq. This fraction held mixed bone marrow immune cells after CD138-negative sorting.

Molecular barcoded adaptors covering alpha/delta and beta/gamma chains were used on about 390 ng RNA. TCRdb re-called the reads with MiXCR, one entry per CDR3 protein. The sample records around 9,000 distinct CDR3 sequences, approximately 16% being singletons. This clonotype was recorded many times. Its cognate antigen is unknown. The V and J ends lost 3 bases and 1 base, in that order; junction bases with no gene match: 1. The CDR3 extends over 14 amino acids. In germline, CDR1 is DFQATT, CDR2 SNEGSKA (reference sequence). The receptor was derived from a donor at least 40 years old with multiple myeloma. The chain combines TRBV20-1 with TRBJ2-2; 8 nucleotides line up with TRBD1. Material: a population of CD138-negative cells sorted from bone marrow. CDR3 bases: TGCAGTGCTAGGGGGACAGGGAACACCGGGGAGCTGTTTTTT. The encoded protein is CSARGTGNTGELFF.